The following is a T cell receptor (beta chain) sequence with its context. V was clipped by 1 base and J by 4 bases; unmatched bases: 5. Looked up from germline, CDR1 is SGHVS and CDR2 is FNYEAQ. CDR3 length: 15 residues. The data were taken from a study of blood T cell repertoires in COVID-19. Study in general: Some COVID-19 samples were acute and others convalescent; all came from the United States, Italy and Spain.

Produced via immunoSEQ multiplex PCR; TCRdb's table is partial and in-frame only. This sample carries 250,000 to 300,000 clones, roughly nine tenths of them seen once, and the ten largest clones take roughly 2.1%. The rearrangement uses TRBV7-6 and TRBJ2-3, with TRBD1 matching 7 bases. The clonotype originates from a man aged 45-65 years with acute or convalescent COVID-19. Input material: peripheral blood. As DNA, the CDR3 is TGTGCCAGCAGCTTAGGGGTCGACAGGGCAGATACGCAGTATTTT. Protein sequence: CASSLGVDRADTQYF.